Presented here are 3 T cell receptor beta chains from one specimen sequenced in a study of T cell repertoires in cytomegalovirus infection. Each CDR3 protein gets one entry after TCRdb re-called the reads with MiXCR. This table has approximately 500,000 distinct CDR3 sequences, roughly 34% appearing once. For these TCRs, the target antigens are not known. The material was cultured PBMCs, obtained from culture after CMV antigen stimulation. The receptors come from a human donor in good health (CMV status not recorded). Some clones in this sample may be carry-over from other donors' samples.

J is TRBJ2-3 and V is TRBV6-5; 8 nucleotides line up with TRBD2. Losses at the gene ends were 0 bases for V and 4 bases for J; bases not matched to a gene: 6. Germline CDR1 is MNHEY and CDR2 is SVGAGI. CDR3 size: 16 residues. The CDR3 is CASSYSSGSGADTQYF. In DNA form, the CDR3 reads TGTGCCAGCAGTTACTCAAGCGGGAGTGGTGCAGATACGCAGTATTTT.

This clonotype has only a few counts. This rearrangement joins TRBV7-8 to TRBJ2-5; D possibly matches TRBD1 or TRBD2 (5 bases each). Trimming removed 1 base from V and 1 base from J, with 10 bases in between. The CDR3 totals 15 residues. CDR1 and CDR2 (germline): SGHVS, FQNEAQ. CDR3 amino acids: CASSLDRGPQETQYF. The CDR3 coding sequence is TGTGCCAGCAGCTTAGACCGGGGACCCCAAGAGACCCAGTACTTC.

This clonotype occurred once. Here the CDR3 DNA reads TGCGCCAGCAGCCCGTGGGGAGGCTTTTCAGATACGCAGTATTTT. Translating gives CASSPWGGFSDTQYF. This chain uses TRBV4-3 with TRBJ2-3; D is perhaps TRBD2 (6 bases). Germline V lookup: CDR1 LGHNA, CDR2 YSLEER. This CDR3 is built from 15 residues. The V gene lost 4 bases and the J gene lost 4 bases, with 15 bases spanning the gap.